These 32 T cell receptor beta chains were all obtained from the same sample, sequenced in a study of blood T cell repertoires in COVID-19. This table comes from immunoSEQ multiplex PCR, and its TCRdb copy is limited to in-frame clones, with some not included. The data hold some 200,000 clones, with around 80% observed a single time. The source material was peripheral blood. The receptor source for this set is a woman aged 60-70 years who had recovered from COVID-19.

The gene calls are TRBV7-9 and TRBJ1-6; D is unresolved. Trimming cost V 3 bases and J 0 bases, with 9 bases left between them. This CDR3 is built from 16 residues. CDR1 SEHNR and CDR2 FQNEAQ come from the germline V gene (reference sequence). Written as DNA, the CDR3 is TGTGCCAGCAGCTTTGGGCTTAGCTCCTATAATTCACCCCTCCACTTT. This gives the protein CASSFGLSSYNSPLHF.

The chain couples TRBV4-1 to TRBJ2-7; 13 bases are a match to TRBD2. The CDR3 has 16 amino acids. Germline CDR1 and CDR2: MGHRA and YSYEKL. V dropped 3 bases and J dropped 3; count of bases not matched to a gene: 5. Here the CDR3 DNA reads TGCGCCAGCAGCCAGGGACTAGCGGGAACCTTCTACGAGCAGTACTTC. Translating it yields CASSQGLAGTFYEQYF.

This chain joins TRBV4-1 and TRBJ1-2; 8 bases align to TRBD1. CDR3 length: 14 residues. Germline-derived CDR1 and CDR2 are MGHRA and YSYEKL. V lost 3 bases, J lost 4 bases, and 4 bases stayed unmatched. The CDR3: CASSHPDRGYGYTF. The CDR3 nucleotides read TGCGCCAGCAGCCACCCTGACAGGGGCTATGGCTACACCTTC.

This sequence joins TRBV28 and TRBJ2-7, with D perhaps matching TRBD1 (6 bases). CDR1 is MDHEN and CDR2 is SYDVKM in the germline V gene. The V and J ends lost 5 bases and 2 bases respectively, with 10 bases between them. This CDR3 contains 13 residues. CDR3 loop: CASSETGPYEQYF. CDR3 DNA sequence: TGTGCCAGCAGTGAGACAGGCCCCTACGAGCAGTACTTC.

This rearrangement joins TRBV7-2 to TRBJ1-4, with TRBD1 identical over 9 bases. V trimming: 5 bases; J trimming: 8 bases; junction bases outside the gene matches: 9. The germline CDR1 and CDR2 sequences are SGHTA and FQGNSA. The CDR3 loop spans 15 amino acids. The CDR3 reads CASSLRDRVGEKLFF. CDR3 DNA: TGTGCCAGCAGCCTCAGGGACAGGGTAGGGGAAAAACTGTTTTTT.

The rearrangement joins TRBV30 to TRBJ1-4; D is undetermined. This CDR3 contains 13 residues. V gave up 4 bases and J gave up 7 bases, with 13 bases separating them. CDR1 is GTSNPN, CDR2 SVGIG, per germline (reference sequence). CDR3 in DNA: TGTGCCTGGACCCGGAGTGTTGGTGAAAAACTGTTTTTT. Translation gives CAWTRSVGEKLFF.

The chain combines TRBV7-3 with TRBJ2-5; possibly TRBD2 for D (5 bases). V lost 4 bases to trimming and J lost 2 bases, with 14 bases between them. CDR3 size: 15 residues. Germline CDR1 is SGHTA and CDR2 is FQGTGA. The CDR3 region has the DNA TGTGCCAGCAGCTCGTCGGGGAGAATACAAGAGACCCAGTACTTC. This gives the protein CASSSSGRIQETQYF.

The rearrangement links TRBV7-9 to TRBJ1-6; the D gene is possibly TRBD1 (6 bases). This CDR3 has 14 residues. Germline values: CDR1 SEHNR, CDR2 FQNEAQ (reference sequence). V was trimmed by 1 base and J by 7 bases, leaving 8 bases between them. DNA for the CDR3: TGTGCCAGCAGCTTAGAGGGGGAAAATTCACCCCTCCACTTT. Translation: CASSLEGENSPLHF. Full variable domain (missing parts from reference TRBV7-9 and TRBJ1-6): DTGVSQNPRHKITKRGQNVTFRCDPISEHNRLYWYRQTLGQGPEFLTYFQNEAQLEKSRLLSDRFSAERPKGSFSTLEIQRTEQGDSAMYLCASSLEGENSPLHFGNGTRLTVT.

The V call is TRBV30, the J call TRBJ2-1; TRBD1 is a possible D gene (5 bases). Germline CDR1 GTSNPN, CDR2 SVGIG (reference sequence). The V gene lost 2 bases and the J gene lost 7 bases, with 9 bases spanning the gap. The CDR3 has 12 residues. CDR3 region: CAWSRQTNEQFF. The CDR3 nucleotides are TGTGCCTGGAGTAGACAGACTAATGAGCAGTTCTTC.

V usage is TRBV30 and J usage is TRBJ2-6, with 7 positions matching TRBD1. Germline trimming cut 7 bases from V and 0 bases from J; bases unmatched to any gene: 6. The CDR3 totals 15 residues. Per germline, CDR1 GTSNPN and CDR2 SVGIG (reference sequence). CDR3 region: CAFRTGTSGANVLTF. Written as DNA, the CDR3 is TGTGCCTTTCGGACAGGAACCTCTGGGGCCAACGTCCTGACTTTC. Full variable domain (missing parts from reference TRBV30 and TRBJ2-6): SQTIHQWPATLVQPVGSPLSLECTVEGTSNPNLYWYRQAAGRGLQLLFYSVGIGQISSEVPQNLSASRPQDRQFILSSKKLLLSDSGFYLCAFRTGTSGANVLTFGAGSRLTVL.

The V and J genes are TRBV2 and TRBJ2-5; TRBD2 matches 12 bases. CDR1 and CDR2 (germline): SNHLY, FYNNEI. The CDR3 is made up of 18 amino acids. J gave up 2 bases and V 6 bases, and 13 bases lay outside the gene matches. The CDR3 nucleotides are TGTGCCAGCAGAAAGCCGACTAGCGGGGGACCGAGACAAGAGACCCAGTACTTC. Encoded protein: CASRKPTSGGPRQETQYF.

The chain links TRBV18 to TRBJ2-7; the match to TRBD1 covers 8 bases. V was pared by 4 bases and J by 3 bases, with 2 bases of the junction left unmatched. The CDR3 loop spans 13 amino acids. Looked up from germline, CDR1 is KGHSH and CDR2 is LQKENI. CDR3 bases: TGTGCCAGCTCACAACAGGGGGACTACGAGCAGTACTTC. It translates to CASSQQGDYEQYF.

CDR3 bases: TGTGCCAGCAGCTTGGGACAGGGGGTGCTTTTGGGCACTGAAGCTTTCTTT. Translation: CASSLGQGVLLGTEAFF. This chain uses TRBV5-5 with TRBJ1-1; 9 nucleotides agree with TRBD1. The junction had 10 bases not matched to a gene; V was cut back by 0 bases and J by 4 bases. The CDR3 spans 17 residues. Germline V lookup: CDR1 SGHKS, CDR2 YYEKEE (reference sequence).

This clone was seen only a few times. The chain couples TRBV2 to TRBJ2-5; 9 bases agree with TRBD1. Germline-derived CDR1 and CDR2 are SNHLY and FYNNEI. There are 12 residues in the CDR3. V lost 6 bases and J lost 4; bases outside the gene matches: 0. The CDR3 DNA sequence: TGTGCCAGCAGGGACAGGGGAGAGACCCAGTACTTC. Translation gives CASRDRGETQYF.

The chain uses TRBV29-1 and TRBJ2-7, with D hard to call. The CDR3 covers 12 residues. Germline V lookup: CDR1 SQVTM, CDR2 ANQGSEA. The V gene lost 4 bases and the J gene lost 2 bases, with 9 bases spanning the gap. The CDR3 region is CSVVDSAYEQYF. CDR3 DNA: TGCAGCGTTGTTGACTCAGCCTACGAGCAGTACTTC.

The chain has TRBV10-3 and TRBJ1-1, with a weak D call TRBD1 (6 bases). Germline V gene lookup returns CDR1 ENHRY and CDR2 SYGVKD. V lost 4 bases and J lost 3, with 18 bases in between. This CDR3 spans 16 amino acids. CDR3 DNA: TGTGCCATCAGTGGCTCTCGCGGGGGCCCCTACACTGAAGCTTTCTTT. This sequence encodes CAISGSRGGPYTEAFF.

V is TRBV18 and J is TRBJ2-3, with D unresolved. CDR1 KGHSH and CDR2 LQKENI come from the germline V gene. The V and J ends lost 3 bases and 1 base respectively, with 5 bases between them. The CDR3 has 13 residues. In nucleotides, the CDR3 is TGTGCCAGCTCACCGGGCCGCACAGATACGCAGTATTTT. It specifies CASSPGRTDTQYF. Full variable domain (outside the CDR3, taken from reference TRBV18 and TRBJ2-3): NAGVMQNPRHLVRRRGQEARLRCSPMKGHSHVYWYRQLPEEGLKFMVYLQKENIIDESGMPKERFSAEFPKEGPSILRIQQVVRGDSAAYFCASSPGRTDTQYFGPGTRLTVL.

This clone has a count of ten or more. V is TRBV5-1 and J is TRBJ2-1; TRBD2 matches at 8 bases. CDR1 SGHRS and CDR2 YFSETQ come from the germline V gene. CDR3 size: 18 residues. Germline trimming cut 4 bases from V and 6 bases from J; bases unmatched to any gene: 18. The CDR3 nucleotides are TGCGCCAGCAGCGGTCCCGGATTAGCGGGGAAAGGTAGCAATGAGCAGTTCTTC. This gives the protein CASSGPGLAGKGSNEQFF.

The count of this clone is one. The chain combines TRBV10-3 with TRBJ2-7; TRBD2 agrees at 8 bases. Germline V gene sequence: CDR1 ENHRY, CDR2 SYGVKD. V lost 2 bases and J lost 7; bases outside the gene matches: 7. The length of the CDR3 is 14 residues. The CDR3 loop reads CAISERGGDNEQYF. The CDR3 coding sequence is TGTGCCATCAGTGAGCGGGGGGGCGATAATGAGCAGTACTTC.

In DNA, the CDR3 is TGCGCCAGCAGCCAAGGAGGGGGAAAACTGTTTTTT. Protein sequence: CASSQGGGKLFF. The rearrangement links TRBV4-1 to TRBJ1-4, with D maybe TRBD1 (6 bases). The CDR3 runs 12 residues. Trimming removed 1 base at V and 10 bases at J, with 7 bases between. CDR1 MGHRA and CDR2 YSYEKL come from the germline V gene.

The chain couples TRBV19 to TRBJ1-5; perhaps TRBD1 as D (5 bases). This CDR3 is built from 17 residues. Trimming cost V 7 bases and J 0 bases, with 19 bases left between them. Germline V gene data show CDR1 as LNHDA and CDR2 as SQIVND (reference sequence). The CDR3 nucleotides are TGTGCCAGTAAAAGGGAACAGGATTTTTATAGCAATCAGCCCCAGCATTTT. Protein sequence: CASKREQDFYSNQPQHF.

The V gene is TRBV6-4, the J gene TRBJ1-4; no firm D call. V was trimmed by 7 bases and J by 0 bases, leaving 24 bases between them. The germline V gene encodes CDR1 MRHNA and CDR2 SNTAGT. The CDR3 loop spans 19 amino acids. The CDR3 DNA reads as TGTGCCAGCATAACCTTACGTGGGAGGACGACCGCAACTAATGAAAAACTGTTTTTT. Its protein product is CASITLRGRTTATNEKLFF.

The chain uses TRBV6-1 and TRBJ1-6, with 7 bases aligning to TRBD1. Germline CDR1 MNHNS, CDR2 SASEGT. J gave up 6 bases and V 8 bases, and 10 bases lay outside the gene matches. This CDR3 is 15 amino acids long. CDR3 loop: CASGRDSTVNSPLHF. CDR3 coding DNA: TGTGCCAGCGGTCGGGACAGCACCGTTAATTCACCCCTCCACTTT.

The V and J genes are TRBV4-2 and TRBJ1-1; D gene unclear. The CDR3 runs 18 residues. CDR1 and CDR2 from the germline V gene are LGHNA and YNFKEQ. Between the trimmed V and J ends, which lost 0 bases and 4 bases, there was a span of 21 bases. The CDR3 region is CASSQDYTPIIRGTEAFF. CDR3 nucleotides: TGTGCCAGCAGCCAAGATTATACCCCCATTATTCGAGGCACTGAAGCTTTCTTT.

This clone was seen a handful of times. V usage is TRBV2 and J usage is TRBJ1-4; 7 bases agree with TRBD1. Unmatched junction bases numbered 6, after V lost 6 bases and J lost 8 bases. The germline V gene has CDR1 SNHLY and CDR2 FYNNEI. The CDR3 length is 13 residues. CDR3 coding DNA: TGTGCCAGCAGCCCGGGACAGTTAGAAAAACTGTTTTTT. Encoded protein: CASSPGQLEKLFF.

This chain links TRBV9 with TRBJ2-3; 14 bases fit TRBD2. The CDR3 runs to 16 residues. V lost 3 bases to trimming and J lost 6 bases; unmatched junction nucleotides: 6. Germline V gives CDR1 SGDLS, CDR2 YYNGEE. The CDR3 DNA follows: TGTGCCAGCAGCGCGCGACTAGCGGGGGGGCGGGATACGCAGTATTTT. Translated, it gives CASSARLAGGRDTQYF.

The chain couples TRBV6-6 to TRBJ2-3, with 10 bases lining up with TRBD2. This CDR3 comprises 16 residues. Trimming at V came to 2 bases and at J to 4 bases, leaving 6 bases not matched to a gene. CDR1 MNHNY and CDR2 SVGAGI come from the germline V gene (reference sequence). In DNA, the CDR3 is TGTGCCAGCAGTTACGAGACTAGCGGGTGGGCAGATACGCAGTATTTT. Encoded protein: CASSYETSGWADTQYF.

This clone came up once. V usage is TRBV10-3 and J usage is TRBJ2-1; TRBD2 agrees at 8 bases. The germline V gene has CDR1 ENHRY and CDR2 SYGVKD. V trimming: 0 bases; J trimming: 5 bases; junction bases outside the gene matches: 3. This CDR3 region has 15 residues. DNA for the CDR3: TGTGCCATCAGTGAGTCCGGGGGGGCGGACAATGAGCAGTTCTTC. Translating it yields CAISESGGADNEQFF.

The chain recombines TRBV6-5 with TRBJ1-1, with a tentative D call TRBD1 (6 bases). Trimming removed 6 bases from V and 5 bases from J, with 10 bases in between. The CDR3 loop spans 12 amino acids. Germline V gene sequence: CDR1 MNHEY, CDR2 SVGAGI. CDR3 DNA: TGTGCCAGCAGGGGGGCTTGGACTGAAGCTTTCTTT. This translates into CASRGAWTEAFF.

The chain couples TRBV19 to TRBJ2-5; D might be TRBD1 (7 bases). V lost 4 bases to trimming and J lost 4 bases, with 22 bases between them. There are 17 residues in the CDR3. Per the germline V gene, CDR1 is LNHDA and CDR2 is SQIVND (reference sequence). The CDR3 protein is CASSSRRGTVGGETQYF. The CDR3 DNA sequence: TGTGCCAGTAGTAGCCGCAGGGGGACGGTGGGAGGAGAGACCCAGTACTTC.

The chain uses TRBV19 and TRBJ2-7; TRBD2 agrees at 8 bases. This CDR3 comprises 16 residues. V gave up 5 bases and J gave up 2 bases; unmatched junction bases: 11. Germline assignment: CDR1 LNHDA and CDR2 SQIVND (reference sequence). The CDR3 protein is CASSRAPAGGAYEQYF. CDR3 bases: TGTGCCAGTAGTCGGGCGCCCGCGGGGGGAGCCTACGAGCAGTACTTC.

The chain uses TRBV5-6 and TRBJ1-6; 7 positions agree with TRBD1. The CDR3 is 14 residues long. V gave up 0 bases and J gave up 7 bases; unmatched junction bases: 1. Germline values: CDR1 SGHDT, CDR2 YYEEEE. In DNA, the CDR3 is TGTGCCAGCAGCTTGGCACAGGGGAATTCACCCCTCCACTTT. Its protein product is CASSLAQGNSPLHF.